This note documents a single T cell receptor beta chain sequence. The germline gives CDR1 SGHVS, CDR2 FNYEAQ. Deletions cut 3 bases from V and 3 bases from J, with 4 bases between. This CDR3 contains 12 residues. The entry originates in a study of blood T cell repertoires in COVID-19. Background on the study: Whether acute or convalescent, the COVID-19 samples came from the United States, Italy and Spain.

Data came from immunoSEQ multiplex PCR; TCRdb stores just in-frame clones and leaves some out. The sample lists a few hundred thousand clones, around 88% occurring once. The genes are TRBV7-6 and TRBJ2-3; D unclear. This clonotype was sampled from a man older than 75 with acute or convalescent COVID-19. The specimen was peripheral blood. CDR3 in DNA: TGTGCCAGCAGCTTCAAAACAGATACGCAGTATTTT. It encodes CASSFKTDTQYF.